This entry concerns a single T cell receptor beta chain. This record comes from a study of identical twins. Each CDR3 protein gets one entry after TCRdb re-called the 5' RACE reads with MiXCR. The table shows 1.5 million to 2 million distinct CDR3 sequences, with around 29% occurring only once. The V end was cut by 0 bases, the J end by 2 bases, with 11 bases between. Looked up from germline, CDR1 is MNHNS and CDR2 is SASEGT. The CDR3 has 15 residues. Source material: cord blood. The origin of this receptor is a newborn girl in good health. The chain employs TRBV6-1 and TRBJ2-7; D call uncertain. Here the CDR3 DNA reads TGTGCCAGCAGTGAAGCTTTTGGGATAACCTACGAGCAGTACTTC. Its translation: CASSEAFGITYEQYF.